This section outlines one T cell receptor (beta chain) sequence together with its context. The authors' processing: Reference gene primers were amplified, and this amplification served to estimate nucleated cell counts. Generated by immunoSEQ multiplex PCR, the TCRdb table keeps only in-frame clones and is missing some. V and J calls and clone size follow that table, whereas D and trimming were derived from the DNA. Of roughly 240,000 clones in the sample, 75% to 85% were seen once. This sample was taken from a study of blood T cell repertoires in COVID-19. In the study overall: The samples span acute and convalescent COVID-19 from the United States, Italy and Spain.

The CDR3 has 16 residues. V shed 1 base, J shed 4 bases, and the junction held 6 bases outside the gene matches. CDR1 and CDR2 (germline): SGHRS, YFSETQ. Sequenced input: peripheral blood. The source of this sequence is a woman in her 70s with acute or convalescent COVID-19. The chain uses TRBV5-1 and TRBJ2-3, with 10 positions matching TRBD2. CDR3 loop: CASSLFPSGGSDTQYF. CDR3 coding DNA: TGCGCCAGCAGCTTGTTTCCTAGCGGGGGCTCAGATACGCAGTATTTT.